A single sample gave rise to the 32 T cell receptor beta chains below, sequenced in a study of blood T cells in healthy people across ages. Then a second PCR, running roughly 7 to 11 cycles, was carried out with a sample-barcoded 5' primer and a J-beta primer mix. One entry per CDR3 protein results from TCRdb running MiXCR on the 5' RACE reads. Found here are some 880,000 distinct CDR3 sequences, under 40% of them singletons; the top ten hold 10% to 15%. The sample consisted of blood. Every receptor here comes from a man aged 18 to 29 in good health.

The chain combines TRBV4-3 with TRBJ2-1; tentative D call: TRBD2 (6 bases). The end of the DNA fits TRBJ2-7 better, so the J call may be wrong. In germline, CDR1 is LGHNA, CDR2 YSLEER. This CDR3 is built from 16 residues. The CDR3 sequence is CASSPSSGLSYNEQYF. DNA for the CDR3: TGCGCCAGCAGCCCATCTTCGGGACTCTCCTACAATGAGCAGTACTTC.

This clonotype was recorded a few times. V and J are TRBV19 and TRBJ1-5; no clear D. The CDR3 has 15 residues. Germline loops: CDR1 LNHDA, CDR2 SQIVND (reference sequence). Trimming removed 9 bases at V and 3 bases at J, with 18 bases between. CDR3 in DNA: TGTGCCAGCTCGAGGACCTCCGCGACCAATCAGCCCCAGCATTTT. Encoded protein: CASSRTSATNQPQHF. Looking up the rest from reference TRBV19 and TRBJ1-5 gives the full variable domain: DGGITQSPKYLFRKEGQNVTLSCEQNLNHDAMYWYRQDPGQGLRLIYYSQIVNDFQKGDIAEGYSVSREKKESFPLTVTSAQKNPTAFYLCASSRTSATNQPQHFGDGTRLSIL.

V and J are TRBV6-6 and TRBJ1-5; no clear D gene. Germline CDR1 reads MNHNY; CDR2 reads SVGAGI (reference sequence). The CDR3 is made up of 14 amino acids. The CDR3: CASTMRGGNQPQHF. CDR3 bases: TGTGCATCAACCATGCGCGGGGGCAATCAGCCCCAGCATTTT.

The chain has TRBV6-2 or TRBV6-3 and TRBJ2-7, with D possibly TRBD1 on 5 matching bases. Trimming left V 2 bases short and J 1 base short, with 15 bases between. The CDR3 length is 16 residues. Per the germline V gene, CDR1 is MNHEY and CDR2 is SVGEGT. CDR3 loop: CASSYPFETASYEQYF. The CDR3 DNA reads as TGTGCCAGCAGTTACCCGTTCGAGACAGCGTCCTACGAGCAGTACTTC.

The chain couples TRBV20-1 to TRBJ2-3; 8 positions agree with TRBD2. This CDR3 contains 17 residues. CDR1 and CDR2 from the germline V gene are DFQATT and SNEGSKA (reference sequence). Trimming at V came to 5 bases and at J to 3 bases, leaving 16 bases not matched to a gene. The CDR3 bases are TGCAGTGCTTCTAAGCGGCAGGGCGGGAGGTTTACAGATACGCAGTATTTT. As protein: CSASKRQGGRFTDTQYF.

The chain links TRBV5-1 to TRBJ1-1, with TRBD1 matching 7 bases. J gave up 6 bases and V 0 bases, and 11 bases lay outside the gene matches. Looked up from germline, CDR1 is SGHRS and CDR2 is YFSETQ. CDR3 length: 16 residues. In DNA form, the CDR3 reads TGCGCCAGCAGCTTGGGCCCGACAGGGCTGCGGGCTGAAGCTTTCTTT. It encodes CASSLGPTGLRAEAFF.

The V call is TRBV6-1, the J call TRBJ1-2, with D tentatively TRBD1 (6 bases). V lost 1 base and J lost 8, with 14 bases in between. In germline, CDR1 is MNHNS, CDR2 SASEGT. There are 14 residues in the CDR3. DNA for the CDR3: TGTGCCAGCAGTGAAGGGGGGCAGACAGGAGGCTACACCTTC. This sequence encodes CASSEGGQTGGYTF.

The gene calls are TRBV9 and TRBJ1-2, with 8 positions matching TRBD1. The CDR3 totals 14 residues. Germline V gene data show CDR1 as SGDLS and CDR2 as YYNGEE. The trim removed 2 bases at V and 6 bases at J, leaving 6 bases unmatched. DNA for the CDR3: TGTGCCAGCAGCGTCGAACAGGGGGTCGATGGCTACACCTTC. Translating gives CASSVEQGVDGYTF. Complete variable domain (other parts from reference TRBV9 and TRBJ1-2): DSGVTQTPKHLITATGQRVTLRCSPRSGDLSVYWYQQSLDQGLQFLIQYYNGEERAKGNILERFSAQQFPDLHSELNLSSLELGDSALYFCASSVEQGVDGYTFGSGTRLTVV.

This clonotype has ten or more counts. Compared with germline, one end of the junction differs, possibly owing to a read error. The chain carries TRBV5-1 and TRBJ2-7, with TRBD1 identical over 11 bases. This CDR3 is built from 14 residues. In germline, CDR1 is SGHRS, CDR2 YFSETQ. CDR3 sequence (DNA): TGTGCCAGCAGCTCCGGGACAGGGGGCTACGAGCAGTACTTC. Translating it yields CASSSGTGGYEQYF.

The chain carries TRBV2 and TRBJ1-1; D might be TRBD1 (6 bases). CDR1 and CDR2 from the germline V gene are SNHLY and FYNNEI. The V end lost 7 bases, the J end lost 4 bases, and 16 bases lay between the germline ends. The CDR3 has 14 amino acids. The CDR3: CASNRGEGGTEAFF. The CDR3 DNA reads as TGTGCCAGCAACCGGGGGGAGGGGGGCACTGAAGCTTTCTTT.

The chain is built from TRBV7-2 and TRBJ1-1; TRBD1 might be the D (6 bases). This CDR3 is 17 amino acids long. Germline CDR1 SGHTA, CDR2 FQGNSA. Trimming took off 5 bases at V and 1 base at J, with 20 bases between the two ends. As DNA, the CDR3 is TGTGCCAGCAGCCTGGGTCGTGGGAGGGGGTCGAACACTGAAGCTTTCTTT. The encoded protein is CASSLGRGRGSNTEAFF. Full variable domain (rest looked up from reference TRBV7-2 and TRBJ1-1): GAGVSQSPSNKVTEKGKDVELRCDPISGHTALYWYRQSLGQGLEFLIYFQGNSAPDKSGLPSDRFSAERTGGSVSTLTIQRTQQEDSAVYLCASSLGRGRGSNTEAFFGQGTRLTVV.

This clonotype turned up a few times. The chain joins TRBV20-1 to TRBJ2-7, with D tentatively TRBD2 (5 bases). V was cut by 6 bases and J by 6 bases, with 12 bases left in between. The CDR3 is 11 amino acids. Looked up from germline, CDR1 is DFQATT and CDR2 is SNEGSKA (reference sequence). In DNA, the CDR3 is TGCAGTGCGGCTAGGAGCGGCGAGCAGTACTTC. It specifies CSAARSGEQYF.

Only a few counts were recorded for this clonotype. The CDR3 DNA follows: TGCGCCAGCAGCCAATCACGGTCGAACACTGAAGCTTTCTTT. Residues: CASSQSRSNTEAFF. This chain uses TRBV4-1 with TRBJ1-1; no firm D call. V was cut by 2 bases and J by 1 base, with 8 bases left in between. Germline V gene data show CDR1 as MGHRA and CDR2 as YSYEKL. CDR3 length: 14 residues.

The CDR3 DNA sequence: TGTGCCAGCAGCCAAGAGTCTCGGTTCTCCTACGAGCAGTACTTC. This translates into CASSQESRFSYEQYF. This chain connects TRBV25-1 to TRBJ2-7; D is unclear. Trimming pared 6 bases from V and 0 bases from J, leaving 15 bases between. This CDR3 has 15 amino acids. CDR1 is MGHDK, CDR2 SYGVNS, per germline.

The chain uses TRBV12-3 or TRBV12-4 and TRBJ1-5; D call uncertain. The length of the CDR3 is 15 residues. Between the trimmed V and J ends, which lost 3 bases and 5 bases, there was a span of 14 bases. In nucleotides, the CDR3 is TGTGCCAGCAGTTTGCGACCATCTGAAGATCAGCCCCAGCATTTT. Translating gives CASSLRPSEDQPQHF.

The chain couples TRBV3-1 to TRBJ1-2; D ambiguous. Germline loops: CDR1 LGHDT, CDR2 YNNKEL (reference sequence). Trimming left V 2 bases short and J 9 bases short, with 13 bases between. The CDR3 totals 13 residues. The CDR3 DNA reads TGTGCCAGCAGCCAACATACACGAGGCAGCTACACCTTC. It encodes CASSQHTRGSYTF. Complete variable domain (other parts from reference TRBV3-1 and TRBJ1-2): DTAVSQTPKYLVTQMGNDKSIKCEQNLGHDTMYWYKQDSKKFLKIMFSYNNKELIINETVPNRFSPKSPDKAHLNLHINSLELGDSAVYFCASSQHTRGSYTFGSGTRLTVV.

V gene TRBV18 combines with J gene TRBJ1-1; unclear D gene. This CDR3 has 13 residues. Trimming removed 6 bases at V and 11 bases at J, with 19 bases between. Germline-derived CDR1 and CDR2 are KGHSH and LQKENI. CDR3 residues: CASSESISNEAFF. For the CDR3, the DNA is TGTGCCAGCTCTGAATCGATATCTAATGAGGCTTTCTTT.

This clonotype was seen more than once but under ten times. This chain's CDR3 is CASSESTGAPYGYTF. The CDR3, as DNA: TGTGCCAGCAGTGAATCGACGGGGGCACCCTATGGCTACACCTTC. The chain is built from TRBV25-1 and TRBJ1-2, with D possibly being TRBD1 (6 bases). This CDR3 contains 15 residues. The germline V gene encodes CDR1 MGHDK and CDR2 SYGVNS. Trimming left V 1 base short and J 4 bases short, with 13 bases between.

The CDR3 DNA reads TGTGCCAGCAGCTTGGTAGGTGGACAGGGGAGGACAGATACGCAGTATTTT. Translation gives CASSLVGGQGRTDTQYF. The chain couples TRBV5-5 to TRBJ2-3; 9 bases are shared with TRBD1. CDR3 length equals 17 residues. The V and J ends lost 0 bases and 3 bases, in that order; junction bases with no gene match: 8. Germline V gene lookup returns CDR1 SGHKS and CDR2 YYEKEE (reference sequence).

J is TRBJ2-6 and V is TRBV10-3; D is uncertain. Deletions cut 4 bases from V and 0 bases from J, with 10 bases between. Germline CDR1 and CDR2: ENHRY and SYGVKD. There are 16 residues in the CDR3. The CDR3 loop is CAISAATGSGANVLTF. In nucleotides, the CDR3 is TGTGCCATCAGTGCGGCGACGGGCTCTGGGGCCAACGTCCTGACTTTC.

This clonotype was detected ten times or more. This chain uses TRBV4-1 with TRBJ2-1; 8 nucleotides align to TRBD1. Losses at the gene ends were 2 bases for V and 8 bases for J; bases not matched to a gene: 8. Germline CDR1 reads MGHRA; CDR2 reads YSYEKL. The CDR3 is 15 amino acids. The CDR3 region is CASSQPRDRGHEQFF. CDR3 bases: TGCGCCAGCAGCCAACCCAGAGACAGGGGACATGAGCAGTTCTTC.

This clonotype was detected a few times. V gene TRBV27 combines with J gene TRBJ2-7, with 8 positions matching TRBD1. The trim removed 2 bases at V and 2 bases at J, leaving 5 bases unmatched. This CDR3 is 15 amino acids long. The V gene's germline CDR1 is MNHEY and CDR2 SMNVEV (reference sequence). CDR3 sequence: CASSLRGQGTYEQYF. For the CDR3, the DNA is TGTGCCAGCAGTTTACGAGGACAGGGAACCTACGAGCAGTACTTC.

The chain has TRBV12-3 or TRBV12-4 and TRBJ1-6; tentative D call: TRBD1 (6 bases). The CDR3 is 15 residues long. Trimming cost V 5 bases and J 6 bases, with 14 bases left between them. CDR3 nucleotides: TGTGCCAGCAGTCCCACAGGGAAGGGTAATTCACCCCTCCACTTT. Amino acids: CASSPTGKGNSPLHF.

This clonotype came up many times. The chain couples TRBV4-1 to TRBJ1-2; unclear D gene. Between the trimmed V and J ends, which lost 2 bases and 1 base, there was a span of 5 bases. The CDR3 is 13 residues long. The V gene's germline CDR1 is MGHRA and CDR2 YSYEKL. The CDR3 region is CASSQSSNYGYTF. The CDR3 DNA reads as TGCGCCAGCAGCCAATCGAGTAACTATGGCTACACCTTC.

A few counts support this clonotype. CDR3 sequence (DNA): TGTGCCATCGCCCGGGGGATAGAGTATGGCTACACCTTC. Protein product: CAIARGIEYGYTF. The V and J genes are TRBV12-3 or TRBV12-4 and TRBJ1-2, with D perhaps matching TRBD1 (5 bases). This CDR3 region has 13 residues. V gave up 10 bases and J gave up 5 bases, with 17 bases separating them.

The table lists this clonotype with a few counts. This chain links TRBV20-1 with TRBJ2-2; TRBD1 agrees at 10 bases. V shed 1 base, J shed 4 bases, and the junction held 15 bases outside the gene matches. Germline CDR1 reads DFQATT; CDR2 reads SNEGSKA (reference sequence). The CDR3 is 19 residues long. The CDR3 region has the DNA TGCAGTGCTAGAGGCCGAGTATTTTCCGGGACAGGGGTCACCGGGGAGCTGTTTTTT. Translating it yields CSARGRVFSGTGVTGELFF.

The chain has TRBV10-3 and TRBJ2-5, with D maybe TRBD2 (6 bases). Judging by the DNA end, TRBJ2-7 fits better; the J call may be wrong. CDR1 is ENHRY and CDR2 is SYGVKD in the germline V gene. The CDR3 runs 14 residues. CDR3 amino acids: CATTSRDWDGEQYF. DNA for the CDR3: TGTGCCACCACCTCGCGGGACTGGGACGGCGAGCAGTACTTC.

This clonotype has a handful of counts. This chain joins TRBV9 and TRBJ2-3, with 8 nucleotides matching TRBD2. The V gene's germline CDR1 is SGDLS and CDR2 YYNGEE. V gave up 3 bases and J gave up 0 bases; unmatched junction bases: 12. The CDR3 length is 18 residues. The CDR3 spells CASSGRITGGPSTDTQYF. The DNA of the CDR3 is TGTGCCAGCAGCGGGCGGATAACGGGGGGGCCCAGCACAGATACGCAGTATTTT.

This clonotype has only a few counts. The rearrangement links TRBV2 to TRBJ2-1; 8 bases are shared with TRBD2. CDR1 and CDR2 (germline): SNHLY, FYNNEI. The CDR3 is 16 amino acids. V lost 8 bases, J lost 2 bases, and 11 bases stayed unmatched. CDR3: CASRGGRRGAYNEQFF. The CDR3 DNA reads TGTGCCAGCCGAGGGGGTCGGCGGGGGGCCTACAATGAGCAGTTCTTC.

The chain joins TRBV10-3 to TRBJ1-2, with TRBD1 matching 8 bases. V shed 6 bases and J 5 bases; nucleotides not matched to a gene: 5. The CDR3 is 13 residues long. The germline V gene encodes CDR1 ENHRY and CDR2 SYGVKD. The CDR3 here is CAIRMDRVYGYTF. The CDR3 nucleotides are TGTGCCATCAGGATGGACAGGGTGTATGGCTACACCTTC.

Details on this clonotype: This may be a read error, as it is one base from a much larger clone. The rearrangement links TRBV4-3 to TRBJ2-7, with 11 positions matching TRBD1. The V gene's germline CDR1 is LGHNA and CDR2 YSLEER. This CDR3 has 14 amino acids. Trimming cost V 5 bases and J 7 bases; bases outside gene matches: 7. CDR3 DNA sequence: TGCGCCAGCAGCTGGACAGGGGGCCGAAATGAGCAGTACTTC. Protein sequence: CASSWTGGRNEQYF.

Regarding this clonotype: The junction and the germline gene differ at one end; a read error may be behind it. The genes are TRBV5-5 and TRBJ1-1; possible D gene TRBD1, 5 bases. CDR1 is SGHKS and CDR2 is YYEKEE in the germline V gene (reference sequence). The CDR3 sequence is 13 residues long. CDR3 sequence reads: CASSSQSDTGAFF. In DNA form, the CDR3 reads TGTGCCAGCAGTTCACAATCGGACACTGGAGCTTTCTTT. Complete variable domain (other parts from reference TRBV5-5 and TRBJ1-1): DAGVTQSPTHLIKTRGQQVTLRCSPISGHKSVSWYQQVLGQGPQFIFQYYEKEERGRGNFPDRFSARQFPNYSSELNVNALLLGDSALYLCASSSQSDTGAFFGQGTRLTVV.